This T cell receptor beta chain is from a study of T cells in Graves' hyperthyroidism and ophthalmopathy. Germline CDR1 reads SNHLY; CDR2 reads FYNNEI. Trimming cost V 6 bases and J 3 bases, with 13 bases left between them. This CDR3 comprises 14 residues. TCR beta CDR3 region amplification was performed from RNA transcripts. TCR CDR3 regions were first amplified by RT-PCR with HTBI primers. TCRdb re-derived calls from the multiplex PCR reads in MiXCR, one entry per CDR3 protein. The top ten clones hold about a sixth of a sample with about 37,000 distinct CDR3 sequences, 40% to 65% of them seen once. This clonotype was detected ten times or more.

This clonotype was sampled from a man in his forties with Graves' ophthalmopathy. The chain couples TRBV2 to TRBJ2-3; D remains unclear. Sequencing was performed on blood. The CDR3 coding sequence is TGTGCCAGCAGCGCCACGGCCAATACAGATACGCAGTATTTT. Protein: CASSATANTDTQYF. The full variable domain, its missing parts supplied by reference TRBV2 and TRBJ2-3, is EPEVTQTPSHQVTQMGQEVILRCVPISNHLYFYWYRQILGQKVEFLVSFYNNEISEKSEIFDDQFSVERPDGSNFTLKIRSTKLEDSAMYFCASSATANTDTQYFGPGTRLTVL.